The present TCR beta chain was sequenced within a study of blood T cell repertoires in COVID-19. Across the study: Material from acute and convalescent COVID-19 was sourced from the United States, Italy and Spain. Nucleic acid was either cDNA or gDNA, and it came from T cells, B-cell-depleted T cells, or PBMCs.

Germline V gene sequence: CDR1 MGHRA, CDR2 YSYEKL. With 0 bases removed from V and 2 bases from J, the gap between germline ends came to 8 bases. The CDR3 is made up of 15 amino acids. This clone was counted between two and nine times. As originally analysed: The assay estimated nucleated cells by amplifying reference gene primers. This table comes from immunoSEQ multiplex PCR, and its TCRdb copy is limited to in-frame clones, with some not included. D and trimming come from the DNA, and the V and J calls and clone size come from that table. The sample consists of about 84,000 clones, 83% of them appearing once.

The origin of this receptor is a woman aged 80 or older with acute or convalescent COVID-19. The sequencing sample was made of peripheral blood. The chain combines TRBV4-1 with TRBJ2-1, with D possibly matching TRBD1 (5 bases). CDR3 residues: CASSQEDTPYNEQFF. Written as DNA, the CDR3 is TGCGCCAGCAGCCAAGAGGACACCCCCTACAATGAGCAGTTCTTC.